This TCR beta chain emerged from a study of cytomegalovirus exposure and HLA in healthy donors. Across the whole study: Unique TCRs from HLA-typed donors, 65 million to 85 million of them, were held in an early data release.

Findings of the study overall: In a later analysis, productive TCRs from donors in an Asian-associated ancestry cluster reportedly carried fewer N-insertions than the cohort mean. Later, an analysis showed that TCR beta chains associated with HLA were more clonally expanded than others that were equally common.

Between the trimmed V and J ends, which lost 2 bases and 2 bases, there was a span of 9 bases. The CDR3 has 14 residues. Germline-derived CDR1 and CDR2 are KGHSH and LQKENI. The PCR used 60 Vbeta and 13 Jbeta primers. Method: immunoSEQ multiplex PCR; TCRdb's copy keeps in-frame clones and lacks some. This table holds roughly 120,000 clones, more than 70% found once. This clone was seen more than once but under ten times. What it binds is unknown. The chain joins TRBV18 to TRBJ2-5, with D uncertain. Material for sequencing was PBMCs. This receptor was identified in a man aged 45-60 years in good health and CMV-seropositive. CDR3 loop: CASSPTGSQETQYF. For the CDR3, the DNA is TGTGCCAGCTCACCAACGGGTTCGCAAGAGACCCAGTACTTC.